This is a list of T cell receptor beta chains from one sample in a study of T cell repertoires in cytomegalovirus infection. The antigens of these receptors remain unknown. Each CDR3 protein is one row after TCRdb ran MiXCR on the reads. Of tens of thousands of distinct CDR3 sequences listed, approximately 22% are singletons. Sequenced input: PBMCs, sequenced either directly or after in vitro stimulation (not recorded which). These receptors came from a human donor in good health (CMV status not recorded). Some clones in this sample may be carry-over from other donors' samples. The CDR3 runs from the conserved cysteine through the conserved F or W. D genes are given only for firm matches. Some rows have no size entry. The others give once, few or many, or a class for an expanded clone.

v_call	clone_size	j_call	d_call	cdr3_nt	cdr3_aa
TRBV12-3/TRBV12-4	few	TRBJ1-2	TRBD1	TGTGCCAGCAGTCCTTATCGGGGACAGGCTCATGGCTACACCTTC	CASSPYRGQAHGYTF
TRBV19	few	TRBJ2-7	-	TGTGCCAGTAGCCTTTCGGTGGAGGGTGTTTACGAGCAGTACTTC	CASSLSVEGVYEQYF
TRBV6-5	-	TRBJ2-3	-	TGTGCCAGCATGACCGGGGCTGAGAATACGCAGTATTTT	CASMTGAENTQYF
TRBV6-2/TRBV6-3	many	TRBJ1-1	TRBD1	TGTGCCAGCAGACTCGACAGGGAGGTTGGCACTGAAGCTTTCTTT	CASRLDREVGTEAFF
TRBV6-6	many	TRBJ2-5	TRBD1	TGTGCCAGCCAAGGGACAGCCCGAGAGACCCAGTACTTC	CASQGTARETQYF
TRBV12-3/TRBV12-4	few	TRBJ2-1	-	TGTGCCAGCAGTTTAACGCTGGGCTACAATGAGCAGTTCTTC	CASSLTLGYNEQFF
TRBV3-1	few	TRBJ2-7	TRBD2	TGTGCCAGCAGCCAAGGCCCTAGCGGGAGAACTTACGAGCAGTACTTC	CASSQGPSGRTYEQYF
TRBV3-1	few	TRBJ2-1	-	TGTGCCAGCAGCCCCTGGGACGGGCACAATGAGCAGTTCTTC	CASSPWDGHNEQFF
TRBV4-1	-	TRBJ1-2	TRBD1	TGCGCCAGCAACCGAGACAGGGGGCGAGGCTATGGCTACACCTTC	CASNRDRGRGYGYTF
TRBV5-1	few	TRBJ2-3	TRBD2	TGCGCCAGCAGCTCCGGGACTAGCGAGACAGATACGCAGTATTTT	CASSSGTSETDTQYF
TRBV7-2	many	TRBJ1-5	-	TGTGCCAGCAGCTTTTCAGAAGTCAATCAGCCCCAGCATTTT	CASSFSEVNQPQHF
TRBV24-1	few	TRBJ2-2	-	TGTGCCACCAAACCGGGGACCGGGGAGCTGTTTTTT	CATKPGTGELFF
TRBV7-2	many	TRBJ2-1	TRBD2	TGTGCCAGCAGCTCCGGGCGGGGGAGCGGGAGGTACAATGAGCAGTTCTTC	CASSSGRGSGRYNEQFF
TRBV12-5	few	TRBJ2-7	-	TGTGCTAGTGGTTTGGTACCCCCCGAGCAGTACTTC	CASGLVPPEQYF
TRBV18	few	TRBJ1-1	-	TGTGCCAGCTCACCCGAGCAGAACACTGAAGCTTTCTTT	CASSPEQNTEAFF
TRBV12-3/TRBV12-4	few	TRBJ2-7	-	TGTGCCAGCACCAAAAAAGGGTTCAGCTACGAGCAGTACTTC	CASTKKGFSYEQYF
TRBV7-2	many	TRBJ2-1	TRBD2	TGTGCCAGCAGCTTAGCTAGCGGGGCGACCAATGAGCAGTTCTTC	CASSLASGATNEQFF
TRBV9	-	TRBJ2-5	-	TGTGCCAGCAGCGCCGGCGTTCTCCTAAATCGGGAGACCCAGTACTTC	CASSAGVLLNRETQYF
TRBV7-6	-	TRBJ1-1	-	TGTGCCAGCAGCTCGTTCGGGGGTGAGAGCACTGAAGCTTTCTTT	CASSSFGGESTEAFF
TRBV7-2	few	TRBJ2-2	-	TGTGCCAGCAGCTTAGACTACACCACCGGGGAGCTGTTTTTT	CASSLDYTTGELFF
TRBV7-2	many	TRBJ1-2	-	TGTGCCAGCAGCTTAGACCACAGCTATGGCTACACCTTC	CASSLDHSYGYTF
TRBV6-6	many	TRBJ2-1	-	TGTGCCAGCAGTCTTCAGGGCCGGCATGAGCAGTTCTTC	CASSLQGRHEQFF
TRBV10-2	many	TRBJ2-3	TRBD2	TGCGCCAGCATCCCGGGACTAGCGGCAGATACGCAGTATTTT	CASIPGLAADTQYF
TRBV5-1	few	TRBJ2-3	-	TGCGCCAGCAGCTTAGACTCGCCCACAGATACGCAGTATTTT	CASSLDSPTDTQYF
TRBV7-2	many	TRBJ2-6	-	TGTGCCAGCAGCTCGGTGGCAGGCAACTCTGGGGCCAACGTCCTGACTTTC	CASSSVAGNSGANVLTF
TRBV3-1	-	TRBJ2-5	TRBD1	TGTGCCAGCAGCTACAGGGGGCAAGAGACCCAGTACTTC	CASSYRGQETQYF
TRBV19	-	TRBJ1-2	TRBD1	TGTGCCAGTAGGACACCGGGACAGCCCGAAGATGGCTACACCTTC	CASRTPGQPEDGYTF